This T cell receptor (beta chain) was sequenced in a study of cytomegalovirus exposure and HLA in healthy donors. About this clone: The antigen remains undetermined.

The PCR contained 60 Vbeta and 13 Jbeta primers. The repertoire was sequenced with immunoSEQ multiplex PCR; TCRdb's copy has only in-frame clones and lacks some. The sample lists more than 85,000 clones, about 75% occurring once. The CDR3 is 15 amino acids. V dropped 6 bases and J dropped 5; count of bases not matched to a gene: 8. The germline gives CDR1 MNHNS, CDR2 SASEGT. Study results and caveats: The later analysis indicated that the majority of CMV-associated TCR beta chains appeared HLA-restricted.

The V call is TRBV6-1, the J call TRBJ2-5; 11 bases match TRBD2. The sequenced sample consisted of PBMCs. The TCR originated in a man in his thirties or forties in good health and CMV-seropositive. CDR3 bases: TGTGCCAGCAGCTTACTAGCGGGGGAGTATGAGACCCAGTACTTC. Its protein is CASSLLAGEYETQYF.